This is a list of T cell receptor beta chains from one sample in a study of preoperative IRX-2 immunotherapy in early breast cancer. Produced via immunoSEQ multiplex PCR; TCRdb's table is partial and in-frame only. Altogether roughly 99,000 clones are present, 86% being singletons, with the ten largest covering about 1.9%. The source was tumor tissue, collected after IRX-2 immunotherapy. The receptors were gathered from a human donor with breast cancer. Each CDR3 is given with its conserved first and last residue. The order of the fields is V gene, D gene, J gene, clone size, CDR3 protein, CDR3 DNA. The D gene is left open where the match is weak. The size entry is marked missing in some rows and otherwise reads once, few, many or a size class.

TRBV6-4	NA	TRBJ2-1	NA	CASKHEAGWVEQFF	TGTGCCAGCAAGCACGAGGCGGGCTGGGTTGAGCAGTTCTTC
TRBV6-8	NA	TRBJ1-5	NA	CATSLGGAQPQHF	TGTGCCACCTCCTTAGGGGGGGCCCAGCCCCAGCATTTT
TRBV19	NA	TRBJ1-4	NA	CASKRQIATNEKLFF	TGTGCCAGTAAGCGACAGATTGCAACTAATGAAAAACTGTTTTTT
TRBV7-1	TRBD2	TRBJ2-1	NA	CASSSGTSGATYNEQFF	TGTGCCAGCAGCTCCGGGACTAGCGGGGCAACCTACAATGAGCAATTCTTC
TRBV14	NA	TRBJ2-3	NA	CASSLFPSGAPLADTQYF	TGTGCCAGCAGCCTATTCCCCTCGGGGGCGCCATTGGCAGATACGCAGTATTTT
TRBV5-1	NA	TRBJ1-6	NA	CASSPEVRPNSPLHF	TGCGCCAGCAGCCCCGAGGTTCGACCAAATTCACCCCTCCACTTT
TRBV9	NA	TRBJ1-4	NA	CASLPEGSNEKLFF	TGTGCCAGCCTTCCAGAAGGATCTAATGAAAAACTGTTTTTT
TRBV28	TRBD2	TRBJ2-7	NA	CASSLLAGELPLEQYF	TGTGCCAGCAGTTTGTTAGCGGGGGAGCTCCCCCTCGAGCAGTACTTC
TRBV19	NA	TRBJ2-7	NA	CASSGETGEQYF	TGTGCCAGTAGTGGTGAAACCGGCGAGCAGTACTTC
TRBV5-1	TRBD1	TRBJ1-4	NA	CASSPTGQGISTNEKLFF	TGCGCCAGCAGCCCAACGGGACAGGGGATTTCGACTAATGAAAAACTGTTTTTT
TRBV12-5	NA	TRBJ2-5	NA	CASTQAREETQYF	TGTGCCAGCACCCAGGCCCGGGAGGAGACCCAGTACTTC
TRBV6-8	NA	TRBJ2-7	once	CASSPGAERDEQYF	TGTGCCAGCAGTCCCGGGGCCGAAAGGGACGAGCAGTACTTC
TRBV12-2	NA	TRBJ1-2	NA	CAIPPDTSFYGYTF	TGTGCCATTCCCCCAGACACAAGTTTCTATGGCTACACCTTC
TRBV5-1	NA	TRBJ2-2	NA	CASSLGPRGNTGELFF	TGCGCCAGCAGCTTGGGGCCCAGGGGTAACACCGGGGAGCTGTTTTTT
TRBV6-8	NA	TRBJ1-6	NA	CASSYSATGSSYNSPLHF	TGTGCCAGCAGTTACTCAGCAACTGGAAGCTCCTATAATTCACCCCTCCACTTT
TRBV29-1	TRBD2	TRBJ2-3	NA	CSVLAGALNPTDTQYF	TGCAGCGTTCTAGCGGGGGCACTGAATCCCACAGATACGCAGTATTTT
TRBV6-8	TRBD2	TRBJ2-5	NA	CASSYRLGLADEETQYF	TGTGCCAGCAGTTACAGGCTAGGGCTAGCGGACGAAGAGACCCAGTACTTC
TRBV5-1	TRBD1	TRBJ2-6	NA	CASSLEETGGAGANVLTF	TGCGCCAGCAGCTTGGAAGAGACAGGGGGCGCTGGGGCCAACGTCCTGACTTTC
TRBV19	TRBD1	TRBJ1-5	NA	CASSRGQRSNQPQHF	TGTGCCAGTAGTAGGGGACAGCGTAGCAATCAGCCCCAGCATTTT
TRBV5-1	NA	TRBJ2-1	once	CASSLGTLGDEQFF	TGCGCCAGCAGCTTGGGGACTTTGGGCGATGAGCAGTTCTTC
TRBV11-3	NA	TRBJ2-5	NA	CASGALWGGRETQYF	TGTGCCAGCGGCGCTCTCTGGGGGGGCCGGGAGACCCAGTACTTC
TRBV19	TRBD1	TRBJ2-1	NA	CASSPGQEIKVEQFF	TGTGCCAGTAGCCCGGGACAGGAGATTAAAGTAGAGCAGTTCTTC
TRBV5-1	TRBD2	TRBJ2-1	NA	CASRLGGVGHNEQFF	TGCGCCAGCAGACTCGGGGGGGTCGGGCACAATGAGCAGTTCTTC
TRBV7-6	TRBD1	TRBJ2-7	once	CASSRYGTGSYEQYF	TGTGCCAGCAGTCGATACGGGACAGGGTCCTACGAGCAGTACTTC
TRBV22-1	NA	TRBJ2-5	NA	CASSRDIQETQYF	TGTGCCAGCAGTCGGGACATACAAGAGACCCAGTACTTC
TRBV18	NA	TRBJ2-7	NA	CASSPSQPTYEQYF	TGTGCCAGCTCACCGTCACAGCCTACCTACGAGCAGTACTTC
TRBV9	NA	TRBJ2-3	NA	CASMGGGPTDTQYF	TGTGCCAGCATGGGCGGGGGCCCCACAGATACGCAGTATTTT
TRBV5-1	TRBD1	TRBJ1-2	NA	CASSEDRGSYGYTF	TGCGCCAGCAGCGAGGACAGGGGTTCCTATGGCTACACCTTC
TRBV5-1	NA	TRBJ1-1	NA	CASSKGRSNTEAFF	TGCGCCAGCAGCAAAGGCAGATCGAACACTGAAGCTTTCTTT
TRBV11-3	NA	TRBJ2-2	NA	CASSLGDSGTGELFF	TGTGCCAGCAGCTTAGGGGATAGCGGCACCGGGGAGCTGTTTTTT
TRBV18	NA	TRBJ2-2	once	CASSPDRLSGELFF	TGTGCCAGCTCACCTGACAGGCTCTCCGGGGAGCTGTTTTTT
TRBV6-8	TRBD1	TRBJ1-1	NA	CASSRRGSPSTEAFF	TGTGCCAGCAGTCGCAGGGGGTCCCCGAGCACTGAAGCTTTCTTT
TRBV6-8	NA	TRBJ1-5	NA	CASSYVQAYQPQHF	TGTGCCAGCAGTTACGTTCAGGCCTATCAGCCCCAGCATTTT
TRBV25-1	TRBD1	TRBJ1-6	NA	CATRDRVGSPLHF	TGTGCCACCCGGGACAGGGTAGGTTCACCCCTCCACTTT
TRBV5-1	TRBD2	TRBJ2-1	NA	CASSVTSGSNEQFF	TGCGCCAGCAGCGTGACTAGCGGGAGCAATGAGCAGTTCTTC
TRBV11-3	NA	TRBJ1-1	NA	CASSSQPDHTEAFF	TGTGCCAGCAGCTCCCAACCGGACCACACTGAAGCTTTCTTT
TRBV19	TRBD1	TRBJ1-1	NA	CASSIGGLGQGEAFF	TGTGCCAGTAGTATTGGAGGACTGGGACAGGGTGAAGCTTTCTTT
TRBV19	TRBD2	TRBJ2-5	NA	CASSGGTSGGETQYF	TGTGCCAGTAGTGGGGGGACTAGCGGAGGAGAGACCCAGTACTTC
TRBV19	NA	TRBJ1-1	NA	CASSPTRRSEAFF	TGTGCCAGTAGTCCCACCCGCCGCTCTGAAGCTTTCTTT
TRBV25-1	NA	TRBJ2-7	NA	CASSDPGAIYEQYF	TGTGCCAGCAGTGATCCCGGGGCGATCTACGAGCAGTACTTC
TRBV30	NA	TRBJ1-1	NA	CAWSSTITEAFF	TGTGCCTGGAGTTCCACGATCACTGAAGCTTTCTTT
TRBV11-3	TRBD1	TRBJ1-1	NA	CASSLNPGQGAAFF	TGTGCCAGCAGTTTAAACCCTGGACAGGGTGCAGCTTTCTTT
TRBV6-4	NA	TRBJ2-1	NA	CASSASGIQFF	TGTGCCAGCAGTGCATCAGGGATCCAGTTCTTC
TRBV19	TRBD1	TRBJ1-5	once	CASSVRQGQPQHF	TGTGCCAGTAGTGTAAGACAGGGTCAGCCCCAGCATTTT
TRBV30	NA	TRBJ1-2	NA	CAWSPVGYGYTF	TGTGCCTGGAGTCCAGTTGGATATGGCTACACCTTC
TRBV22-1	NA	TRBJ2-3	NA	CASSGGGENTDTQYF	TGTGCCAGCAGTGGGGGCGGGGAAAACACAGATACGCAGTATTTT
TRBV28	NA	TRBJ1-3	once	CASSESGNTIYF	TGTGCCAGCAGCGAATCAGGAAACACCATATATTTT
TRBV28	NA	TRBJ2-1	NA	CATHPRAALPKQFF	TGTGCCACGCACCCCCGGGCCGCCCTCCCCAAGCAGTTCTTC
TRBV14	NA	TRBJ1-2	NA	CASSQADRPGGYGYTF	TGTGCCAGCAGCCAAGCGGATCGTCCGGGTGGGTATGGCTACACCTTC